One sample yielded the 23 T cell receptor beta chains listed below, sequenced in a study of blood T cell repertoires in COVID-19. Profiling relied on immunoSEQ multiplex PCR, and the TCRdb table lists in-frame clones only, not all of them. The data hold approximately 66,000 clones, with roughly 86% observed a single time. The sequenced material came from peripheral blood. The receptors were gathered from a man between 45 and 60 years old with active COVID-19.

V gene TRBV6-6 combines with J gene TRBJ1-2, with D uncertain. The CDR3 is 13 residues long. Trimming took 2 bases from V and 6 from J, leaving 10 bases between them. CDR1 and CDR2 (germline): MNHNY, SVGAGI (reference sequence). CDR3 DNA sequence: TGTGCCAGCAGTTACCTTGGAGAGGATGGCTACACCTTC. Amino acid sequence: CASSYLGEDGYTF.

The CDR3 DNA sequence: TGTGCCACCAGCAGCCACGGGCAGGGCAATTACGAGCAGTACGTC. This gives the protein CATSSHGQGNYEQYV. V is TRBV15 and J is TRBJ2-7; maybe TRBD1 (5 bases). CDR1 and CDR2 from the germline V gene are LNHNV and YYDKDF (reference sequence). This CDR3 has 15 residues. V was clipped by 3 bases and J by 4 bases, with 16 bases between them.

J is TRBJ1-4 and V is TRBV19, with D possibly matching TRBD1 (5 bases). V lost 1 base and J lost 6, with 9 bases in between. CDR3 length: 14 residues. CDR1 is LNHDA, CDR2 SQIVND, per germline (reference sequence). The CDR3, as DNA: TGTGCCAGTAGTATAGTCAGGGAGGATGAAAAACTGTTTTTT. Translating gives CASSIVREDEKLFF.

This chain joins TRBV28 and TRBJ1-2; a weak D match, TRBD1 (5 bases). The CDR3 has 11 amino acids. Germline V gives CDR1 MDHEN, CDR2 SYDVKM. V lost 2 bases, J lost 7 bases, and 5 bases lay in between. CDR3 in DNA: TGTGCCAGCAGTTTAAGGGGTGGCTACACCTTC. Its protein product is CASSLRGGYTF.

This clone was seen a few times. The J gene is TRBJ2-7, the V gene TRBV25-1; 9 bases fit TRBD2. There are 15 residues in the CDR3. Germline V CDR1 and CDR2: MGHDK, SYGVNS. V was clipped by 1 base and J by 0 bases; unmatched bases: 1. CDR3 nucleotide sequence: TGTGCCAGCAGTGAATCTAGCGGGGCCTCCTACGAGCAGTACGTC. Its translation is CASSESSGASYEQYV.

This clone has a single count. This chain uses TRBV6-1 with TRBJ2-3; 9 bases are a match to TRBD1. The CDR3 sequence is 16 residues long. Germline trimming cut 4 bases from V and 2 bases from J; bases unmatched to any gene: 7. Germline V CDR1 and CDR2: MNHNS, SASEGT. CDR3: CASSAHRGPDTDTQYF. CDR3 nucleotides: TGTGCCAGCAGTGCACACAGGGGGCCGGACACAGATACGCAGTATTTT.

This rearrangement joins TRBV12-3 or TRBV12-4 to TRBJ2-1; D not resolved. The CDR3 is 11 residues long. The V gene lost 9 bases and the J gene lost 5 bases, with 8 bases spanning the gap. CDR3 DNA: TGTGCCAGAATCAGGAACAATGAGCAGTTCTTC. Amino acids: CARIRNNEQFF.

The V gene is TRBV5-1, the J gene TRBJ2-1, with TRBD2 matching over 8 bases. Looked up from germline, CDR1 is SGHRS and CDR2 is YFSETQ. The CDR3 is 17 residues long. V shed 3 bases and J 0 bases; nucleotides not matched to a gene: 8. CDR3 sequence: CASSYSGSPSSYNEQFF. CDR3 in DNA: TGCGCCAGCAGCTACAGCGGGAGCCCAAGCTCCTACAATGAGCAGTTCTTC. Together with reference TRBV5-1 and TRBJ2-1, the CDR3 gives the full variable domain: KAGVTQTPRYLIKTRGQQVTLSCSPISGHRSVSWYQQTPGQGLQFLFEYFSETQRNKGNFPGRFSGRQFSNSRSEMNVSTLELGDSALYLCASSYSGSPSSYNEQFFGPGTRLTVL.

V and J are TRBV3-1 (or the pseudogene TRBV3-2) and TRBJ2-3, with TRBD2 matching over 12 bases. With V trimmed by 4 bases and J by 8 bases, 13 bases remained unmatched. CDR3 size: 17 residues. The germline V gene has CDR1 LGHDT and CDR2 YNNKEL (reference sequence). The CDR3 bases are TGTGCCAGCAGCCGAAATGGTGCTAGCGGGAGGGCCACTACGCAGTATTTT. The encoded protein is CASSRNGASGRATTQYF.

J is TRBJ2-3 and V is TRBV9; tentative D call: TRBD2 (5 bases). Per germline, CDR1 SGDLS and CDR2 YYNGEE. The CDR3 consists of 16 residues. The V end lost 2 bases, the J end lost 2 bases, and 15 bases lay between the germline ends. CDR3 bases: TGTGCCAGCAGCGTCTCACTCGGGATTAACACAGATACGCAGTATTTT. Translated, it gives CASSVSLGINTDTQYF.

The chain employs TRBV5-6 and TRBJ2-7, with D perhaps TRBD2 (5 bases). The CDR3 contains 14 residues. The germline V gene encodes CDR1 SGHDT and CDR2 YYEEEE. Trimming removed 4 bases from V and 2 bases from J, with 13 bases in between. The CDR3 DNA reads TGTGCCAGCAGCCGGGAAGGGCCTACCTACGAGCAGTACTTC. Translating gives CASSREGPTYEQYF.

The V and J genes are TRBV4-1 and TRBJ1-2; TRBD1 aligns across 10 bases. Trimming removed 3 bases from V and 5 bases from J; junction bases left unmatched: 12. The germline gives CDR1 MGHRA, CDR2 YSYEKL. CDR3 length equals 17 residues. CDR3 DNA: TGCGCCAGCAGCCAGCCCACCCGGGACAGGGGTTTGTATGGCTACACCTTC. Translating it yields CASSQPTRDRGLYGYTF.

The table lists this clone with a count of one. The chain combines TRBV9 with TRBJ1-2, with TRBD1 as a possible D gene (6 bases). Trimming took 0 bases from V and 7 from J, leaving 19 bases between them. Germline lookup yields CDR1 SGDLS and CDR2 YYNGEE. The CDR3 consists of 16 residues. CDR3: CASSVATGGALVGYTF. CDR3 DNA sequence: TGTGCCAGCAGCGTAGCCACGGGGGGGGCGCTTGTTGGCTACACCTTC.

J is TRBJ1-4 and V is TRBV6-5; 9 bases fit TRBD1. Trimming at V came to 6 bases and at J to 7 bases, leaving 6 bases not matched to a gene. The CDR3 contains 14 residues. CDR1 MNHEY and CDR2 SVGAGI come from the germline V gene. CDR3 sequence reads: CASRAGQGTEKLFF. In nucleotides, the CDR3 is TGTGCCAGCAGGGCGGGACAGGGTACTGAAAAACTGTTTTTT.

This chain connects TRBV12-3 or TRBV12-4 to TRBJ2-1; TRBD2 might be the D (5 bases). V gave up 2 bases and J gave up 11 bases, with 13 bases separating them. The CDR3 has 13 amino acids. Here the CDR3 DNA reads TGTGCCAGCAGTTTACAACGGGATGGCCAGCAGTTCTTC. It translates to CASSLQRDGQQFF.

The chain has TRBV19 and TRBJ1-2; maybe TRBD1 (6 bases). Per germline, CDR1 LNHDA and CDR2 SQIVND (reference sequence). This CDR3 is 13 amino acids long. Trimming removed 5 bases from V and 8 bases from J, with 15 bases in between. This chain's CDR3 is CASSLPPRGGYTF. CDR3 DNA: TGTGCCAGTAGTCTACCGCCAAGGGGGGGCTACACCTTC. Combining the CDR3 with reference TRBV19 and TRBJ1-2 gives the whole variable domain DGGITQSPKYLFRKEGQNVTLSCEQNLNHDAMYWYRQDPGQGLRLIYYSQIVNDFQKGDIAEGYSVSREKKESFPLTVTSAQKNPTAFYLCASSLPPRGGYTFGSGTRLTVV.

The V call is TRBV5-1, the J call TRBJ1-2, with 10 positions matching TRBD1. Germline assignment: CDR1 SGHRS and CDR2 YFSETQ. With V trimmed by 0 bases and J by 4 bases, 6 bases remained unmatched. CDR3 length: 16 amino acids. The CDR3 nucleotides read TGCGCCAGCAGCTTGGGAGACAGGGGGCTTATCTATGGCTACACCTTC. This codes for CASSLGDRGLIYGYTF.

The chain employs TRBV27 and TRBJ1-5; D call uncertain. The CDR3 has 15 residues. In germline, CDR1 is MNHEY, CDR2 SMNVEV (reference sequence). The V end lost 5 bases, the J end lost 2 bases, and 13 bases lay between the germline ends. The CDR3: CASSLVFNGNQPQHF. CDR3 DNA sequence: TGTGCCAGCAGTCTAGTATTCAATGGCAATCAGCCCCAGCATTTT.

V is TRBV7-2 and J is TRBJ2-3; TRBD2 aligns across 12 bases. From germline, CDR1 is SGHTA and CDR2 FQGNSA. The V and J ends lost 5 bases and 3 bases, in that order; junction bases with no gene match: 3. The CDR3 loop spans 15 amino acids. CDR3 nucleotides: TGTGCCAGCAGCCCGGGGACTAGCGGGACAGATACGCAGTATTTT. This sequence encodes CASSPGTSGTDTQYF.

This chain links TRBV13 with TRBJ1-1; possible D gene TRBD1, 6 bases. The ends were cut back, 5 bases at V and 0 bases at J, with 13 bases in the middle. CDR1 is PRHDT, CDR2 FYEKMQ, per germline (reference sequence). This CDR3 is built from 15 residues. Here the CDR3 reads CASSPRGQMNTEAFF. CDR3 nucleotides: TGTGCCAGCAGCCCCCGAGGACAGATGAACACTGAAGCTTTCTTT.

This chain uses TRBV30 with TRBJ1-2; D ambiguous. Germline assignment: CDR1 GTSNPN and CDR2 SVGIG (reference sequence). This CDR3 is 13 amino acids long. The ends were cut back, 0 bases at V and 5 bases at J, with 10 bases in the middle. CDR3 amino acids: CAWSVSSQYGYTF. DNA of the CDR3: TGTGCCTGGAGTGTAAGTTCCCAGTATGGCTACACCTTC.

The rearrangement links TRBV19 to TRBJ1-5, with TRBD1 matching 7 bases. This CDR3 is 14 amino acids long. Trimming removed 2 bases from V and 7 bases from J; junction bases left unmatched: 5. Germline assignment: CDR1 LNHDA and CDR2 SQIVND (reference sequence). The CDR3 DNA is TGTGCCAGTAGTATATACAGGGGAGGCCAGCCCCAGCATTTT. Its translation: CASSIYRGGQPQHF.

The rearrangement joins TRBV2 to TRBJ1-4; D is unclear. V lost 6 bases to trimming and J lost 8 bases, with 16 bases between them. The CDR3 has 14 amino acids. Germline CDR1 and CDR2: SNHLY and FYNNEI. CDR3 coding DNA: TGTGCCAGCAGAAATAACGGGGTATCCGAAAAACTGTTTTTT. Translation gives CASRNNGVSEKLFF.